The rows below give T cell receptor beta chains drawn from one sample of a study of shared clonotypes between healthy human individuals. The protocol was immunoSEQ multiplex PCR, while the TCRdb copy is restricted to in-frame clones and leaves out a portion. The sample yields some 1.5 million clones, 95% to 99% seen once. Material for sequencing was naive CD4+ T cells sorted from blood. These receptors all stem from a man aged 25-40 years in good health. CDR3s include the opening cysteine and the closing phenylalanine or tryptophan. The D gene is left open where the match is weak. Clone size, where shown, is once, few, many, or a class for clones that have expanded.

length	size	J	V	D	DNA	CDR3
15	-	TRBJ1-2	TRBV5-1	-	TGCGCCAGCAGCTTGTACCTACGGGATAACTATGGCTACACCTTC	CASSLYLRDNYGYTF
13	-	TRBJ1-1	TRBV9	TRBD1	TGTGCCAGCAGCGCGGGGGGGACAGTTGAAGCTTTCTTT	CASSAGGTVEAFF
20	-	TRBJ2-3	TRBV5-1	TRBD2	TGCGCCAGCAGCTTGGCCCCTGGGACTAGCGGGAGCAGGGTCACAGATACGCAGTATTTT	CASSLAPGTSGSRVTDTQYF
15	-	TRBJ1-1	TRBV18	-	TGTGCCAGCTCACCCCGCGGATTCGAGGGGGCTGAAGCTTTCTTT	CASSPRGFEGAEAFF
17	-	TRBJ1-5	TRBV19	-	TGTGCCAGTAGCACTGGGACGGGGGGCGCTGGCAATCAGCCCCAGCATTTT	CASSTGTGGAGNQPQHF
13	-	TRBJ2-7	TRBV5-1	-	TGCGCCAGCAGCTTGGACAGGCTTCGCGAGCAGTACTTC	CASSLDRLREQYF
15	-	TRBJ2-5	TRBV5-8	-	TGTGCCAGCAGCCTCGGGACCCAGGGATTGGAGACCCAGTACTTC	CASSLGTQGLETQYF
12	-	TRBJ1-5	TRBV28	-	TGTGCCAGCAGTAGGGACATTCGGCCCCAGCATTTT	CASSRDIRPQHF
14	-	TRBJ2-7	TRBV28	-	TGTGCCAGCAGTTCACCGGGCCCTCCCTACGAGCAGTACTTC	CASSSPGPPYEQYF
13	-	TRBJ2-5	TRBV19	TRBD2	TGTGCCAGTAGGTCGGGGGGTTGGAAGACCCAGTACTTC	CASRSGGWKTQYF
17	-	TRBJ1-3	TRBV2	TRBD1	TGTGCCAGCAGTGGACGGTGGACAGGGGTCGGCGGAAACACCATATATTTT	CASSGRWTGVGGNTIYF
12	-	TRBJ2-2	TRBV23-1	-	TGCGCCAGCAGTCAATCGGCCGGGGAGCTGTTTTTT	CASSQSAGELFF
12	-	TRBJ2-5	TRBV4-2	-	TGTGCCAGCAGCCAAGGTCAAGAGACCCAGTACTTC	CASSQGQETQYF
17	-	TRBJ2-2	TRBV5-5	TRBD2	TGTGCCAGCAGCTTGTTGGCTAGCGGGAGTTGGACCGGGGAGCTGTTTTTT	CASSLLASGSWTGELFF
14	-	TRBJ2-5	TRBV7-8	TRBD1	TGTGCCAGCACCCCGACAGGGCGCCAAGAGACCCAGTACTTC	CASTPTGRQETQYF
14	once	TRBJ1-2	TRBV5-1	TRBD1	TGCGCCAGCAGCTCGACAGGGAAGAACTATGGCTACACCTTC	CASSSTGKNYGYTF
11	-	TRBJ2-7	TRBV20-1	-	TGCAGTGCTAAGGTGGGCTACGAGCAGTACTTC	CSAKVGYEQYF
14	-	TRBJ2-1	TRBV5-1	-	TGCGCCAGCAGCCCGAATCCAGGGGACAATGAGCAGTTCTTC	CASSPNPGDNEQFF
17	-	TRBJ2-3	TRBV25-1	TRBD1	TGTGCCAGCAGTGGCCAACACCGGGACAGGGGAAAATATACGCAGTATTTT	CASSGQHRDRGKYTQYF
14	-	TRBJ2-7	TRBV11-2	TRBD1	TGTGCCAGCAGCCGGACAGGGGATCCCTACGAGCAGTACTTC	CASSRTGDPYEQYF
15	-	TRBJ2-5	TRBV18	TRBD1	TGTGCCAGCTCACCGAGACAGGGATACCAAGAGACCCAGTACTTC	CASSPRQGYQETQYF
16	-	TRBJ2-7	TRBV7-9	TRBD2	TGTGCCAGCAGCCCGACTAGCCTGATTGGGTCCTACGAGCAGTACTTC	CASSPTSLIGSYEQYF
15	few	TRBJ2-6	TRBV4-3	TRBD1	TGCGCCAGCAGCCAAGGGACAGGGGGGGCCAACGTCCTGACTTTC	CASSQGTGGANVLTF
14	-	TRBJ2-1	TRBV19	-	TGTGCCAGTACCGCCCTTGGCTCCTACAATGAGCAGTTCTTC	CASTALGSYNEQFF
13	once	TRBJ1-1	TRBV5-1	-	TGCGCCAGCAGCTTGGAGGGGCTCACTGAAGCTTTCTTT	CASSLEGLTEAFF
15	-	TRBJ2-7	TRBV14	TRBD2	TGTGCCAGCAGCATATCTGCGGGGGGACTAGACGAGCAGTACTTC	CASSISAGGLDEQYF
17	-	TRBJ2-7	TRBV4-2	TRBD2	TGTGCCAGCAGCCAAGTTGTCGAGCGGGAGTCTATAAACGAGCAGTACTTC	CASSQVVERESINEQYF
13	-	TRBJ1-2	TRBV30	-	TGTGCCTGGAGTGTAACCGAAGACTATGGCTACACCTTC	CAWSVTEDYGYTF
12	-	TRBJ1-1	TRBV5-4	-	TGTGCCAGCAGCTTGCAGAACACTGAAGCTTTCTTT	CASSLQNTEAFF
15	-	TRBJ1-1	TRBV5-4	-	TGTGCCAGCAGCTCACCGGACGGGAGAGGCACTGAAGCTTTCTTT	CASSSPDGRGTEAFF
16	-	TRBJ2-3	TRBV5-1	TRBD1	TGCGCCAGCAGCTCGGTCAGGGGGTTGGGCACAGATACGCAGTATTTT	CASSSVRGLGTDTQYF
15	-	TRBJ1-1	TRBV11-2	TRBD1	TGTGCCAGCAGCAAGGACAGGGAGAGTGTCACTGAAGCTTTCTTT	CASSKDRESVTEAFF
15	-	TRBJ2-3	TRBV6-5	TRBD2	TGTGCCAGCAGTGTCCCGGGACTAGCAACAGATACGCAGTATTTT	CASSVPGLATDTQYF
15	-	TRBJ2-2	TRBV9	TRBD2	TGTGCCAGCAGCCCCCTTTTGCGGGAGACCGGGGAGCTGTTTTTT	CASSPLLRETGELFF
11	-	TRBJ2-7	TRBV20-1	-	TGCAGTGCTGGAACCGATTACGAGCAGTACTTC	CSAGTDYEQYF
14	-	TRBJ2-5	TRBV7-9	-	TGTGCCAGCAGCTTAACGGGAGAGGGGGAGACCCAGTACTTC	CASSLTGEGETQYF
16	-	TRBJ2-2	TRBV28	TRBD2	TGTGCCAGCAGTTCTCCGGGACTAGCGGCCCCCGGGGAGCTGTTTTTT	CASSSPGLAAPGELFF
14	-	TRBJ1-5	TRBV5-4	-	TGTGCCAGCAGCGTGGGAACGGCCGATCAGCCCCAGCATTTT	CASSVGTADQPQHF
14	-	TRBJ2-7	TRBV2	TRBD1	TGTGCCAGCAGGGGGACAGGGTTAATCCACGAGCAGTACTTC	CASRGTGLIHEQYF
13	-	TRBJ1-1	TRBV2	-	TGTGCCAGCAGTGATGACCAGGAGGCTGAAGCTTTCTTT	CASSDDQEAEAFF
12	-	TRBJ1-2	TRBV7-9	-	TGTGCCAGCACCTTAAGGGTTCATGGCTACACCTTC	CASTLRVHGYTF
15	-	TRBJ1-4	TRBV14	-	TGTGCCAGCAGCCAAGCAGCAGGGACTAATGAAAAACTGTTTTTT	CASSQAAGTNEKLFF
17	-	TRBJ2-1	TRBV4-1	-	TGCGCCAGCAGCCGCCTTTTTCAAACGGACAGATTCAATGAGCAGTTCTTC	CASSRLFQTDRFNEQFF
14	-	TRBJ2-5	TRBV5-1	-	TGCGCCAGCAGCTTGGTGGGGGCCCAAGAGACCCAGTACTTC	CASSLVGAQETQYF
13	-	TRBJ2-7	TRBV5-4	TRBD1	TGTGCCAGCAGAGGACAGGGTATTTACGAGCAGTACTTC	CASRGQGIYEQYF
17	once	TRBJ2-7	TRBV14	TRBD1	TGTGCCAGCAGCCACCCCACACCCGGGACAGCATTCTACGAGCAGTACTTC	CASSHPTPGTAFYEQYF
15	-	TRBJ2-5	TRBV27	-	TGTGCCAGCAGTCCCTCGTGGCAAAACCAAGAGACCCAGTACTTC	CASSPSWQNQETQYF
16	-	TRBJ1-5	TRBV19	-	TGTGCCAGTAGTATTAGGAATCGGGGGAGCAATCAGCCCCAGCATTTT	CASSIRNRGSNQPQHF
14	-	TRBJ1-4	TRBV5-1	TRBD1	TGCGCCAGCAGCCTGCAGGGGGGAGATGAAAAACTGTTTTTT	CASSLQGGDEKLFF
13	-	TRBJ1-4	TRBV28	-	TGTGCCAGCTTGGGCAGGGTAGTAGAAAAACTGTTTTTT	CASLGRVVEKLFF
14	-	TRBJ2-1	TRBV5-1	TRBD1	TGCGCCAGCAGCCCCGGACAGGGCTCGAATGAGCAGTTCTTC	CASSPGQGSNEQFF
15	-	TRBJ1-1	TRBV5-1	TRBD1	TGCGCCAGCAGCCCCGGGACAGGCGACAACACTGAAGCTTTCTTT	CASSPGTGDNTEAFF
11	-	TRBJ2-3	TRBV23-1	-	TGCGCCAGCAGTCCTGAAGATACGCAGTATTTT	CASSPEDTQYF
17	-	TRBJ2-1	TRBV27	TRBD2	TGTGCCAGCAGAGGATGGGCGGGAGAGCGGGAGTCAAATGAGCAGTTCTTC	CASRGWAGERESNEQFF
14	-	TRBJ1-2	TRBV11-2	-	TGTGCCAGCAGCCCACTGGCAGGGGCTGCTGGCTACACCTTC	CASSPLAGAAGYTF